This T cell receptor (beta chain) was captured by sequencing in a study of CD8 T cells in ankylosing spondylitis. Notes on the study in general: Seemingly distinctive of ankylosing spondylitis blood was a TCR beta motif formed by eight highly homologous variants. The authors reported significant enrichment of disease-linked clones in matched ankylosing spondylitis synovial fluid. Earlier reports found some motif variants in synovial fluid and blood in reactive arthritis. CD8+ disease-linked clones were present at relatively low frequencies in blood.

From germline, CDR1 is DFQATT and CDR2 SNEGSKA (reference sequence). V lost 7 bases and J lost 3, with 4 bases in between. This CDR3 has 10 amino acids. Quantitative molecular-barcoded 5'-RACE generated the TCR beta libraries. One entry per CDR3 protein results from TCRdb running MiXCR on the 5' RACE reads. The table lists hundreds of thousands of distinct CDR3 sequences, approximately 10% of them singletons, with approximately 0.51% in the top ten. The table lists this clonotype with a few counts. Its antigen is not identified. The receptor was isolated from a male donor with ankylosing spondylitis. This chain uses TRBV20-1 with TRBJ2-1; the D is unclear. Sequencing input: blood, either unsorted or a sorted T cell fraction (not recorded which). The CDR3 DNA reads TGCAGTGGGTACTACAATGAGCAGTTCTTC. Protein: CSGYYNEQFF.